This T cell receptor (beta chain) is drawn from a study of T cells in women clearing cervical HPV infection. For the study at large: Controls were women whose single incident HPV16 infection cleared within 12 months without precancer or cancer. Case blood was drawn when the lesion was first found; control blood after infection became undetectable.

Study-wide findings and caveats: Cases and controls were distinguished at AUC 0.83 by richness and V genes. CIN3+ cases had significantly higher TCR repertoire richness than controls, but evenness did not differ.

Libraries were prepared by immunoSEQ multiplex PCR; TCRdb keeps only in-frame clonotypes and omits some of them. The sample data list about 46,000 clones. As for this clone: The antigen remains unidentified.

The receptor comes from a woman between 18 and 70 years old with a cervical HPV16 infection that either progressed to CIN3+ or cleared (not recorded which). The sequenced sample was blood buffy coat.

Partial CDR3 DNA: TGTGCCAGCAGTTACTCGATTACAGAACCCTACGAG. Amino acids: CASSYSITEPYE. The CDR3 in full is CASSYSITEPYEQYF. This chain uses TRBV6-2 or TRBV6-3 with TRBJ2-7; D remains ambiguous. The read is 3 residues too short to cover the CDR3 end, so that end is filled in from the germline J gene. Trimming shortened V by 0 bases and J by 2 bases, and 11 bases separated the two germline ends. This CDR3 is 15 amino acids long. Germline V gene lookup returns CDR1 MNHEY and CDR2 SVGEGT.